The 22 T cell receptor beta chains below come from one sample, sequenced in a study of OX40 agonist ivuxolimab in advanced cancers. Only in-frame clones appear in the TCRdb table, and some are missing; sequencing was by immunoSEQ multiplex PCR. The sample comprises about 74,000 clones, approximately 87% of which are singletons, and around 0.95% rests with the top ten. The sample was CD4+ or CD8+ T cells sorted from blood, taken in a trial of the OX40 agonist ivuxolimab. These receptors all stem from an adult with an advanced solid tumor such as melanoma, head and neck, liver or kidney cancer.

In its sample, this clone was seen a few times. The chain carries TRBV18 and TRBJ2-7, with D maybe TRBD2 (6 bases). CDR1 and CDR2 from the germline V gene are KGHSH and LQKENI. CDR3 size: 16 residues. V was cut by 3 bases and J by 4 bases, with 19 bases left in between. The CDR3 loop reads CASSPRGSGSGYEQYF. CDR3 DNA sequence: TGTGCCAGCTCACCTCGGGGTAGCGGTTCTGGGTACGAGCAGTACTTC.

The chain has TRBV2 and TRBJ2-5, with D possibly being TRBD1 (5 bases). The germline V and J ends were trimmed by 10 bases and 7 bases, with 19 bases remaining between them. The germline CDR1 and CDR2 sequences are SNHLY and FYNNEI. The CDR3 contains 13 residues. This CDR3 is CATYFGAHGTQYF. CDR3 nucleotides: TGTGCCACCTACTTTGGGGCCCACGGGACCCAGTACTTC.

The chain joins TRBV11-3 to TRBJ2-3, with TRBD1 matching over 8 bases. CDR1 SGHNT and CDR2 YENEEA come from the germline V gene. CDR3 size: 15 residues. Unmatched junction bases numbered 0, after V lost 1 base and J lost 0 bases. CDR3 coding DNA: TGTGCCAGCAGCTTAGGACAGGGGAGCACAGATACGCAGTATTTT. This codes for CASSLGQGSTDTQYF.

The V call is TRBV9, the J call TRBJ1-6, with 8 positions matching TRBD1. After removal of 3 bases from V and 8 bases from J, the junction contained 7 bases not matched to a gene. The germline V gene has CDR1 SGDLS and CDR2 YYNGEE. The CDR3 is 15 amino acids. The CDR3 DNA is TGTGCCAGCAGCGCGGACAGGGTCTGGGATTCACCCCTCCACTTT. Translating it yields CASSADRVWDSPLHF.

CDR3 sequence: CASSFQDGYEQYF. CDR3 bases: TGCGCCAGCAGCTTTCAAGACGGCTACGAGCAGTACTTC. The genes are TRBV5-1 and TRBJ2-7; D unclear. CDR1 is SGHRS and CDR2 is YFSETQ in the germline V gene. This CDR3 is built from 13 residues. V was pared by 2 bases and J by 3 bases, with 9 bases between.

CDR3 loop: CASSPGRRREASYNEQFF. The CDR3, as DNA: TGTGCCAGCTCACCCGGAAGAAGGCGGGAGGCCTCTTACAATGAGCAGTTCTTC. V gene TRBV18 combines with J gene TRBJ2-1; 8 nucleotides agree with TRBD2. Germline V gene sequence: CDR1 KGHSH, CDR2 LQKENI. Unmatched junction bases numbered 14, after V lost 3 bases and J lost 4 bases. This CDR3 contains 18 residues.

The CDR3 DNA reads as TGTGCCAGCAGTTTCTATCCTCGAGGACTAGCGGGGCGTCCCTACAATGAGCAGTTCTTC. Protein sequence: CASSFYPRGLAGRPYNEQFF. This chain uses TRBV28 with TRBJ2-1; 12 nucleotides line up with TRBD2. CDR1 MDHEN and CDR2 SYDVKM come from the germline V gene. Unmatched junction bases numbered 14, after V lost 3 bases and J lost 2 bases. CDR3 length: 20 amino acids.

The chain recombines TRBV19 with TRBJ2-5; TRBD1 matches 8 bases. V gave up 5 bases and J gave up 2 bases; unmatched junction bases: 7. This CDR3 contains 15 residues. Germline-derived CDR1 and CDR2 are LNHDA and SQIVND (reference sequence). CDR3 sequence: CASSQGAWEQETQYF. The CDR3, as DNA: TGTGCCAGTAGTCAGGGGGCTTGGGAGCAAGAGACCCAGTACTTC.

This clone was observed a single time. The chain joins TRBV27 to TRBJ2-3; 11 positions agree with TRBD2. The CDR3 is made up of 16 amino acids. V lost 5 bases, J lost 3 bases, and 7 bases stayed unmatched. In germline, CDR1 is MNHEY, CDR2 SMNVEV (reference sequence). The CDR3 spells CASSTLAGGGTDTQYF. CDR3 nucleotide sequence: TGTGCCAGCAGTACCCTAGCGGGAGGAGGAACAGATACGCAGTATTTT.

This clone was recorded a few times. The chain recombines TRBV19 with TRBJ2-7; TRBD1 is a possible D gene (6 bases). Trimming left V 3 bases short and J 2 bases short, with 11 bases between. The germline V gene encodes CDR1 LNHDA and CDR2 SQIVND (reference sequence). The CDR3 sequence is 14 residues long. The CDR3: CASSIRDIAYEQYF. The CDR3 region has the DNA TGTGCCAGTAGTATCCGGGACATAGCCTACGAGCAGTACTTC. Full variable domain (remainder filled in from reference TRBV19 and TRBJ2-7): DGGITQSPKYLFRKEGQNVTLSCEQNLNHDAMYWYRQDPGQGLRLIYYSQIVNDFQKGDIAEGYSVSREKKESFPLTVTSAQKNPTAFYLCASSIRDIAYEQYFGPGTRLTVT.

This clone showed up just a few times. The J gene is TRBJ1-1, the V gene TRBV2, with D perhaps TRBD1 (6 bases). The germline gives CDR1 SNHLY, CDR2 FYNNEI. This CDR3 is 14 amino acids long. The V gene lost 6 bases and the J gene lost 3 bases, with 14 bases spanning the gap. The CDR3 sequence: CASRGDRRDTEAFF. For the CDR3, the DNA is TGTGCCAGCAGGGGAGACAGGCGTGACACTGAAGCTTTCTTT. The full variable domain, rest sourced from reference TRBV2 and TRBJ1-1, is EPEVTQTPSHQVTQMGQEVILRCVPISNHLYFYWYRQILGQKVEFLVSFYNNEISEKSEIFDDQFSVERPDGSNFTLKIRSTKLEDSAMYFCASRGDRRDTEAFFGQGTRLTVV.

The chain carries TRBV5-1 and TRBJ2-5, with D possibly TRBD2 on 5 matching bases. The CDR3 is 16 residues long. Germline CDR1 is SGHRS and CDR2 is YFSETQ. Trimming removed 4 bases from V and 5 bases from J, with 21 bases in between. The CDR3, as DNA: TGCGCCAGCAGCCAGTTCGGCGGGCGGCCCGCGGAGACCCAGTACTTC. Translating it yields CASSQFGGRPAETQYF.

The genes are TRBV5-4 and TRBJ2-1, with 8 bases that match TRBD2. The CDR3 totals 16 residues. Germline lookup yields CDR1 SGHNT and CDR2 YYREEE (reference sequence). With V trimmed by 0 bases and J by 3 bases, 5 bases remained unmatched. In DNA, the CDR3 is TGTGCCAGCAGCTTGGTGGGAGCGGGGGACTACAATGAGCAGTTCTTC. Protein: CASSLVGAGDYNEQFF. Full variable domain (outside the CDR3, taken from reference TRBV5-4 and TRBJ2-1): ETGVTQSPTHLIKTRGQQVTLRCSSQSGHNTVSWYQQALGQGPQFIFQYYREEENGRGNFPPRFSGLQFPNYSSELNVNALELDDSALYLCASSLVGAGDYNEQFFGPGTRLTVL.

V gene TRBV6-5 combines with J gene TRBJ2-1, with D perhaps TRBD1 (6 bases). The germline V gene has CDR1 MNHEY and CDR2 SVGAGI. V was trimmed by 8 bases and J by 2 bases, leaving 13 bases between them. The CDR3 runs to 14 residues. CDR3 residues: CASASEGAYNEQFF. Written as DNA, the CDR3 is TGTGCCAGCGCCAGCGAGGGGGCCTACAATGAGCAGTTCTTC.

The chain combines TRBV6-5 with TRBJ2-7, with 11 positions matching TRBD1. There are 14 residues in the CDR3. V lost 0 bases and J lost 6; bases outside the gene matches: 1. CDR1 is MNHEY and CDR2 is SVGAGI in the germline V gene. CDR3 in amino acids: CASSYSGQGGEQYF. Written as DNA, the CDR3 is TGTGCCAGCAGTTACTCGGGACAGGGGGGCGAGCAGTACTTC.

This chain joins TRBV4-2 and TRBJ1-1; D remains unclear. The CDR3 is 15 amino acids. The V and J ends lost 4 bases and 1 base respectively, with 13 bases between them. Germline CDR1 and CDR2: LGHNA and YNFKEQ. DNA for the CDR3: TGTGCCAGCAGCCCGGACTTATCAAGGAACACTGAAGCTTTCTTT. Translation gives CASSPDLSRNTEAFF.

V and J are TRBV19 and TRBJ2-7, with 13 bases identical to TRBD2. This CDR3 spans 18 amino acids. V was pared by 3 bases and J by 1 base, with 9 bases of the junction left unmatched. CDR1 and CDR2 from the germline V gene are LNHDA and SQIVND (reference sequence). This CDR3 reads CASSMGLAGWGGSYEQYF. As DNA, the CDR3 is TGTGCCAGTAGTATGGGACTAGCGGGATGGGGCGGGTCCTACGAGCAGTACTTC.

The V gene is TRBV28, the J gene TRBJ1-2; weak D call: TRBD1 (6 bases). Germline V gene sequence: CDR1 MDHEN, CDR2 SYDVKM. The CDR3 spans 11 residues. V shed 4 bases and J shed 8 bases, with 8 bases lying between them. The CDR3 reads CASSSRGGYTF. The CDR3 DNA reads as TGTGCCAGCAGTTCGAGGGGGGGCTACACCTTC.

Concerning this clone itself: At one end, the junction sequence differs from germline, possibly due to a read error. The chain links TRBV2 to TRBJ1-2; no reliable D call. From germline, CDR1 is SNHLY and CDR2 FYNNEI. The length of the CDR3 is 8 residues. The CDR3 here is CASFGKGF. The CDR3 coding sequence is TGTGCCAGCTTCGGAAAAGGCTTC.

The chain uses TRBV5-1 and TRBJ2-5; the match to TRBD1 covers 7 bases. Germline V gives CDR1 SGHRS, CDR2 YFSETQ. CDR3 length: 14 amino acids. Trimming cost V 8 bases and J 5 bases; bases outside gene matches: 12. CDR3 sequence: CASDRDRAAETQYF. CDR3 bases: TGCGCCAGTGACCGCGACAGGGCGGCGGAGACCCAGTACTTC.

V usage is TRBV7-2 and J usage is TRBJ2-5, with TRBD2 matching 7 bases. V was pared by 0 bases and J by 4 bases, with 2 bases of the junction left unmatched. The CDR3 contains 14 residues. CDR1 and CDR2 from the germline V gene are SGHTA and FQGNSA. CDR3 DNA: TGTGCCAGCAGCTTAGCGGGAGGGGTAGAGACCCAGTACTTC. It specifies CASSLAGGVETQYF. Combining the CDR3 with reference TRBV7-2 and TRBJ2-5 gives the whole variable domain GAGVSQSPSNKVTEKGKDVELRCDPISGHTALYWYRQSLGQGLEFLIYFQGNSAPDKSGLPSDRFSAERTGGSVSTLTIQRTQQEDSAVYLCASSLAGGVETQYFGPGTRLLVL.

For the CDR3, the DNA is TGCGCCAGCAAGAAACAACAAGACTCCTACGAGCAGTACTTC. This encodes CASKKQQDSYEQYF. This chain links TRBV4-1 with TRBJ2-7; no clear D gene. Deletions cut 7 bases from V and 0 bases from J, with 13 bases between. The CDR3 spans 14 residues. Germline CDR1 is MGHRA and CDR2 is YSYEKL.